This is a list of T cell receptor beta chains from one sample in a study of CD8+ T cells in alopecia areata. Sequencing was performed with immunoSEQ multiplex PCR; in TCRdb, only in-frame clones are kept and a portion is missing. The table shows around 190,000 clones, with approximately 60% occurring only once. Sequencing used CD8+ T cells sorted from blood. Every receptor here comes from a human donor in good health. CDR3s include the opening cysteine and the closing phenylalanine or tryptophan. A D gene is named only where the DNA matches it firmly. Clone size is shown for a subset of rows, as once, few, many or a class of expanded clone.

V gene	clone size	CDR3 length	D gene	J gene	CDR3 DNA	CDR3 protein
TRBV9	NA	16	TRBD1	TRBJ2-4	TGTGCCAGCAGCGTAGGGACAGGGTCGGTCAAAAACATTCAGTACTTC	CASSVGTGSVKNIQYF
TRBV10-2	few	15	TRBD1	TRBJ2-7	TGCGCCAGCACCGAGGACAGGGGAGCATACTACGAGCAGTACTTC	CASTEDRGAYYEQYF
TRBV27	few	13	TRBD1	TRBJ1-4	TGTGCCAGCAGTTACTCTCGACAGGGACAACTGTTTTTT	CASSYSRQGQLFF
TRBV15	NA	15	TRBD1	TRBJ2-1	TGTGCCACCAGCAGATGGGGACAGGGTAACAATGAGCAGTTCTTC	CATSRWGQGNNEQFF
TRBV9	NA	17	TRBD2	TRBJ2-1	TGTGCCAGCAGCGCCTTAGGACTAGCGGGGGGGCCAGGTGAGCAGTTCTTC	CASSALGLAGGPGEQFF
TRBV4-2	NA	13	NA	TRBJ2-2	TGTGCCAGCAGCCAAGATTTAAACGGGGAGCTGTTTTTT	CASSQDLNGELFF
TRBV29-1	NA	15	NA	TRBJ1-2	TGCAGCGTTGAGATGTTGGCAGGGTCGATCTATGGCTACACCTTC	CSVEMLAGSIYGYTF
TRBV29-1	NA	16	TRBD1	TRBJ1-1	TGCAGCGTGAGGACAGGGGAAGATTTAATGAACACTGAAGCTTTCTTT	CSVRTGEDLMNTEAFF
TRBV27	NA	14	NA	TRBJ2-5	TGTGCCAGCAGTTTAATGGACAGCCAAGAGACCCAGTACTTC	CASSLMDSQETQYF
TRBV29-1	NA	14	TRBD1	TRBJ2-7	TGCAGCGTTGTTACGGGGACAGCATCCTACGAGCAGTACTTC	CSVVTGTASYEQYF
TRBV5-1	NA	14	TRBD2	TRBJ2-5	TGCGCCAGCAGGGCTAGCGGGTCCCAAGAGACCCAGTACTTC	CASRASGSQETQYF
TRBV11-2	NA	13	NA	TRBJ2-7	TGTGCCAGCAGCGTCTCATTCGACCGGGAGCAGTACTTC	CASSVSFDREQYF
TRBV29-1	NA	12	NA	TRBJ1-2	TGCAGCGTTGCCCTAACAGACGGTGGCTACACCTTC	CSVALTDGGYTF
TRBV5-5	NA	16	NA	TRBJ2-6	TGTGCCAGCAGCCAGCACACAGGGTCTGGGGCCAACGTCCTGACTTTC	CASSQHTGSGANVLTF
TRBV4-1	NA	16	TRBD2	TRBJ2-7	TGCGCCAGCAGCCAGGGCGGGGCGGGGGATCCCTACGAGCAGTACTTC	CASSQGGAGDPYEQYF
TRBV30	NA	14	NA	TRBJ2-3	TGTGCCTGGTGGGACCAACAAAGCACAGATACGCAGTATTTT	CAWWDQQSTDTQYF
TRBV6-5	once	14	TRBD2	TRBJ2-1	TGTGCCAGCAGTTCGGGGGGGCCGCGGAATGAGCAGTTCTTC	CASSSGGPRNEQFF
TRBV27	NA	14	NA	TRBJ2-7	TGTGCCAGCAGTCCCGGGACTCGGTATTACGAGCAGTACTTC	CASSPGTRYYEQYF
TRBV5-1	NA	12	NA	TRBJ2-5	TGCGCCAGCAGCGCTACCCGAGAGACCCAGTACTTC	CASSATRETQYF
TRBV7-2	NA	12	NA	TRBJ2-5	TGTGCCAGCAGCCCTCCCGGGGAGACCCAGTACTTC	CASSPPGETQYF
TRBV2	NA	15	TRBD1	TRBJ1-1	TGTGCCAGCGGAAAATTGGACAGGGGTTTGGCTGAAGCTTTCTTT	CASGKLDRGLAEAFF
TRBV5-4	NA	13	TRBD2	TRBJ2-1	TGTGCCAGCAGACTAGCGGGTTACAATGAGCAGTTCTTC	CASRLAGYNEQFF
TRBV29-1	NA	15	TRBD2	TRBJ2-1	TGCAGCGGTATCGGACTAGCGGGGGCCTACAATGAGCAGTTCTTC	CSGIGLAGAYNEQFF
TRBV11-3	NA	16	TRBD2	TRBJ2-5	TGTGCCAGCAGCCCCCGAGCTAGCGGGGGCATGGAGACCCAGTACTTC	CASSPRASGGMETQYF
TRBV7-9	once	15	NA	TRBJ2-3	TGTGCCAGCAGCTTAGTGTTACTCGGCACAGATACGCAGTATTTT	CASSLVLLGTDTQYF
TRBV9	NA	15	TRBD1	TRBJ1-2	TGTGCCAGCACCCCCACAGGGGCAGGAAACTATGGCTACACCTTC	CASTPTGAGNYGYTF
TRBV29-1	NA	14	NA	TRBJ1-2	TGCAGCGTTGAAAGTCACCAGACTAACTATGGCTACACCTTC	CSVESHQTNYGYTF
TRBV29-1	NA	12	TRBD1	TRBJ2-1	TGCAGCGTTGAGTCAGGGGGCAATGAGCAGTTCTTC	CSVESGGNEQFF
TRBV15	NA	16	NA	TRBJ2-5	TGTGCCACCAGCAGAGCCGGGCGTCCCCTCGAAGAGACCCAGTACTTC	CATSRAGRPLEETQYF
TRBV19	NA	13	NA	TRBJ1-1	TGTGCCACCCGACCAGGGGTCAACACTGAAGCTTTCTTT	CATRPGVNTEAFF
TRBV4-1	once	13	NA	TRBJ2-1	TGCGCCAGCAGCCAAGTAATCGGCAATGAGCAGTTCTTC	CASSQVIGNEQFF
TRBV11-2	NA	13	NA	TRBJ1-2	TGTGCCAGCAGCTTTGGGACGCCGTGGGGCTACACCTTC	CASSFGTPWGYTF
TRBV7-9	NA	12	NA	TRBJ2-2	TGTGCCAGTTGGGGCGATTCCGGGGAGCTGTTTTTT	CASWGDSGELFF
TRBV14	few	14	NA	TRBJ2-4	TGTGCCAGCAGAGGGCCTCCGGAGGGAAACATTCAGTACTTC	CASRGPPEGNIQYF
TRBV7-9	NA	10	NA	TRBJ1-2	TGTGCCAGCAGCTTAGAGAGCTACACCTTC	CASSLESYTF
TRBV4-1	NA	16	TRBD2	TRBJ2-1	TGCGCCAGCAGCCCCTCGACGGCGGGGGGGGACAATGAGCAGTTCTTC	CASSPSTAGGDNEQFF
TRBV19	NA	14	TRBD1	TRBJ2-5	TGTGCCAGTAGTATCGGGCGACAGGGGGAGACCCAGTACTTC	CASSIGRQGETQYF
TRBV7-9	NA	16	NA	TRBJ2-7	TGTGCCAGCAGCTTGGGGGCCGGGACGTATTCCTACGAGCAGTACTTC	CASSLGAGTYSYEQYF
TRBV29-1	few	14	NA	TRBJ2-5	TGCAGCGTCGTGGAGACAGTTTCACAAGAGACCCAGTACTTC	CSVVETVSQETQYF